One and the same sample provided the 15 T cell receptor beta chains below, sequenced in a study of cytomegalovirus exposure and HLA in healthy donors. With 60 Vbeta and 13 Jbeta primers, the PCR was carried out. Assay used: immunoSEQ multiplex PCR; TCRdb lists only in-frame clones, some missing. The repertoire holds around 150,000 clones, with 81% as singletons. Sequencing used PBMCs. The receptors were gathered from a woman between 18 and 29 years old in good health and CMV-seronegative.

In DNA form, the CDR3 reads TGCGCCAGCAGCTTGGCGGTCAGGGAGGGCCAGCTGTTTTTT. As protein: CASSLAVREGQLFF. This sequence joins TRBV5-1 and TRBJ2-2; 7 bases are a match to TRBD2. This CDR3 region has 14 residues. J gave up 12 bases and V 0 bases, and 8 bases lay outside the gene matches. CDR1 is SGHRS and CDR2 is YFSETQ in the germline V gene.

The chain links TRBV5-1 to TRBJ1-2, with TRBD1 matching over 8 bases. The junction had 1 base not matched to a gene; V was cut back by 2 bases and J by 4 bases. Germline values: CDR1 SGHRS, CDR2 YFSETQ. This CDR3 has 13 amino acids. As DNA, the CDR3 is TGCGCCAGCAGCTTACAGGGGGGCTATGGCTACACCTTC. It yields the protein CASSLQGGYGYTF.

The CDR3 region has the DNA TGTGCCAGCAGCTTGGGCGGGAAGAACACTGAAGCTTTCTTT. This gives the protein CASSLGGKNTEAFF. This chain connects TRBV7-8 to TRBJ1-1, with no clear D. Germline V gives CDR1 SGHVS, CDR2 FQNEAQ. V was shortened by 3 bases and J by 1 base, with 9 bases between the two germline ends. The CDR3 has 14 amino acids.

V and J are TRBV19 and TRBJ2-1; no definite D call. Trimming cost V 1 base and J 8 bases, with 9 bases left between them. This CDR3 is 13 amino acids long. From germline, CDR1 is LNHDA and CDR2 SQIVND (reference sequence). The CDR3 DNA reads as TGTGCCAGTAGTATAGTCCCCCGGGATGAGCAGTTCTTC. Protein: CASSIVPRDEQFF. Full variable domain (remainder filled in from reference TRBV19 and TRBJ2-1): DGGITQSPKYLFRKEGQNVTLSCEQNLNHDAMYWYRQDPGQGLRLIYYSQIVNDFQKGDIAEGYSVSREKKESFPLTVTSAQKNPTAFYLCASSIVPRDEQFFGPGTRLTVL.

Points on this clone: Other DNA sequences from this sample encode an identical CDR3 as well. This chain connects TRBV28 to TRBJ2-5; perhaps TRBD1 as D (6 bases). Germline CDR1 and CDR2: MDHEN and SYDVKM. The CDR3 runs to 14 residues. The V and J ends lost 6 bases and 2 bases respectively, with 13 bases between them. The CDR3 is CASSPGQSQETQYF. CDR3 nucleotides: TGTGCCAGCAGCCCAGGACAGTCACAAGAGACCCAGTACTTC.

This chain connects TRBV25-1 to TRBJ2-5, with 12 bases identical to TRBD2. V lost 7 bases to trimming and J lost 4 bases; unmatched junction nucleotides: 4. This CDR3 spans 14 amino acids. Germline V CDR1 and CDR2: MGHDK, SYGVNS. The CDR3 DNA reads TGTGCCAGCAATCTAGCGGGAGGGTCAGAGACCCAGTACTTC. This translates into CASNLAGGSETQYF.

The chain links TRBV7-9 to TRBJ2-1, with TRBD1 as a possible D gene (5 bases). This CDR3 contains 15 residues. Trimming took off 5 bases at V and 0 bases at J, with 11 bases between the two ends. The V gene's germline CDR1 is SEHNR and CDR2 FQNEAQ (reference sequence). The CDR3 spells CASSLGQISYNEQFF. CDR3 nucleotides: TGTGCCAGCAGCCTCGGACAAATCTCCTACAATGAGCAGTTCTTC.

Points on this clone: This sample also contains other DNA sequences that code for the same CDR3. The chain joins TRBV2 to TRBJ2-6; 8 positions match TRBD1. Trimming at V came to 9 bases and at J to 0 bases, leaving 7 bases not matched to a gene. CDR1 SNHLY and CDR2 FYNNEI come from the germline V gene. CDR3 length: 16 amino acids. The CDR3 sequence: CASDGTGISGANVLTF. For the CDR3, the DNA is TGTGCCAGTGACGGGACAGGAATCTCTGGGGCCAACGTCCTGACTTTC.

The chain joins TRBV4-1 to TRBJ2-4, with 13 bases aligning to TRBD2. J was trimmed by 0 bases and V by 2 bases; bases with no gene match: 13. The germline V gene encodes CDR1 MGHRA and CDR2 YSYEKL. The CDR3 consists of 21 residues. CDR3 in amino acids: CASSQLGQGLAGDGAKNIQYF. CDR3 DNA: TGCGCCAGCAGCCAACTCGGACAAGGACTAGCGGGGGACGGAGCCAAAAACATTCAGTACTTC.

The chain combines TRBV5-1 with TRBJ2-7; TRBD2 matches 8 bases. After removal of 4 bases from V and 0 bases from J, the junction contained 6 bases not matched to a gene. CDR1 and CDR2 (germline): SGHRS, YFSETQ. The CDR3 contains 15 residues. CDR3: CASSPVAGSSYEQYF. The CDR3 DNA is TGCGCCAGCAGCCCAGTAGCGGGAAGCTCCTACGAGCAGTACTTC. Variable domain in full (rest from reference TRBV5-1 and TRBJ2-7): KAGVTQTPRYLIKTRGQQVTLSCSPISGHRSVSWYQQTPGQGLQFLFEYFSETQRNKGNFPGRFSGRQFSNSRSEMNVSTLELGDSALYLCASSPVAGSSYEQYFGPGTRLTVT.

The chain uses TRBV28 and TRBJ2-7; D possibly corresponds to TRBD1 (6 bases). Per the germline V gene, CDR1 is MDHEN and CDR2 is SYDVKM. The CDR3 totals 15 residues. V was pared by 11 bases and J by 2 bases, with 22 bases between. DNA of the CDR3: TGTGCCTGCATAAGTACAGGGAGTGGGACCTACGAGCAGTACTTC. Amino acid sequence: CACISTGSGTYEQYF.

The chain links TRBV4-2 to TRBJ1-1; TRBD1 matches at 8 bases. The CDR3 has 15 residues. Germline-derived CDR1 and CDR2 are LGHNA and YNFKEQ. Trimming at V came to 3 bases and at J to 1 base, leaving 4 bases not matched to a gene. The CDR3 protein is CASSHDRGANTEAFF. The CDR3 DNA sequence: TGTGCCAGCAGCCACGACAGGGGCGCGAACACTGAAGCTTTCTTT.

The gene calls are TRBV30 and TRBJ2-7; D is possibly TRBD1 (6 bases). The CDR3 consists of 13 residues. V was clipped by 3 bases and J by 8 bases, with 17 bases between them. CDR1 GTSNPN and CDR2 SVGIG come from the germline V gene (reference sequence). The CDR3 DNA reads TGTGCCTGGAGCGGTGGGGGCGGTGAGCAGCAGTACTTC. This encodes CAWSGGGGEQQYF.

The chain is built from TRBV6-5 and TRBJ1-1; TRBD1 matches 7 bases. Germline V gene data show CDR1 as MNHEY and CDR2 as SVGAGI. The trim removed 0 bases at V and 1 base at J, leaving 2 bases unmatched. The CDR3 spans 15 residues. The CDR3 region has the DNA TGTGCCAGCAGTTACTCGGGACAGAAGAACACTGAAGCTTTCTTT. Protein: CASSYSGQKNTEAFF.

The chain employs TRBV19 and TRBJ2-7; 11 bases map to TRBD1. Germline CDR1 LNHDA, CDR2 SQIVND (reference sequence). J gave up 4 bases and V 5 bases, and 10 bases lay outside the gene matches. This CDR3 has 16 residues. The DNA for the CDR3 is TGTGCCAGTAGTCCGTCTACAGGACAGGGGGCTTACGAGCAGTACTTC. Residues: CASSPSTGQGAYEQYF. Combining the CDR3 with reference TRBV19 and TRBJ2-7 gives the whole variable domain DGGITQSPKYLFRKEGQNVTLSCEQNLNHDAMYWYRQDPGQGLRLIYYSQIVNDFQKGDIAEGYSVSREKKESFPLTVTSAQKNPTAFYLCASSPSTGQGAYEQYFGPGTRLTVT.